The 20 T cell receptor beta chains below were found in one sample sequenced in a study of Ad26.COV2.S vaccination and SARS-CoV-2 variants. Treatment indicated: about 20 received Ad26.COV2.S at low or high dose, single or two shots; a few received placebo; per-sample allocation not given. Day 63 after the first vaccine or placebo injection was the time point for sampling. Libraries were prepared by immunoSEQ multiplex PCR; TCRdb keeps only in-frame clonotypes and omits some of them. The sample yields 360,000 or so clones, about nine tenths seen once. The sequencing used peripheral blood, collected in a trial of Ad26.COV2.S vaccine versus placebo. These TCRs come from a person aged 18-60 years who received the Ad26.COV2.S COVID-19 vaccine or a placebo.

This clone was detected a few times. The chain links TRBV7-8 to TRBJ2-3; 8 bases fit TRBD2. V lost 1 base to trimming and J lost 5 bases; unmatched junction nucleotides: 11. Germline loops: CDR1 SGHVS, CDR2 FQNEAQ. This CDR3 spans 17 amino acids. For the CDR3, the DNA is TGTGCCAGCAGCTTAGTTCTAGTCGGGGGGGCAGTAGATACGCAGTATTTT. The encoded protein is CASSLVLVGGAVDTQYF.

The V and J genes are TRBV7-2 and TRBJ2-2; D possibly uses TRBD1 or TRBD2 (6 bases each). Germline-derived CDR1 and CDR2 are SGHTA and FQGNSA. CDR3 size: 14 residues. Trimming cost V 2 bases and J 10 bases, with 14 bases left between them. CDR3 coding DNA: TGTGCCAGCAGCTTACGATGGGGGGCGGAGGAGCTGTTTTTT. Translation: CASSLRWGAEELFF.

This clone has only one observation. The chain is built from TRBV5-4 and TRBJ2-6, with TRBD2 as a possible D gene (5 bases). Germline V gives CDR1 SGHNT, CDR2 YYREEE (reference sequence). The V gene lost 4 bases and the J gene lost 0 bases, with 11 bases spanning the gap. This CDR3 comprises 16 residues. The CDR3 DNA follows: TGTGCCAGCAGCCTAGGACTCGTCTCTGGGGCCAACGTCCTGACTTTC. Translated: CASSLGLVSGANVLTF.

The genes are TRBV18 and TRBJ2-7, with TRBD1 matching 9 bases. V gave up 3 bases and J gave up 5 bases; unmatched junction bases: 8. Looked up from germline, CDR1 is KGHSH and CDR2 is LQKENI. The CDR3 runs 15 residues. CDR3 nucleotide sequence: TGTGCCAGCTCACCTTTGGGACAGGGAATCGACGAGCAGTACTTC. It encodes CASSPLGQGIDEQYF.

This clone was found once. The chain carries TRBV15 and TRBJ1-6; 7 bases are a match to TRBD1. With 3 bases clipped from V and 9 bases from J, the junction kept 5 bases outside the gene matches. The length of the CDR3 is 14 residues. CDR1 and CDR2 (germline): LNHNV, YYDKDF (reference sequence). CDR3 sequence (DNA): TGTGCCACCAGCAGCAGACAGGGTCTTTCACCCCTCCACTTT. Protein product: CATSSRQGLSPLHF.

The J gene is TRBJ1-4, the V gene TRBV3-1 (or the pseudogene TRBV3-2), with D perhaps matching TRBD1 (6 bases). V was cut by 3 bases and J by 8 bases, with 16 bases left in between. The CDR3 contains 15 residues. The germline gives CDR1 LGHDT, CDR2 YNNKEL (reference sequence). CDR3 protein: CASSHGTTGGEKLFF. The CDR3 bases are TGTGCCAGCAGCCACGGAACGACAGGTGGGGAAAAACTGTTTTTT.

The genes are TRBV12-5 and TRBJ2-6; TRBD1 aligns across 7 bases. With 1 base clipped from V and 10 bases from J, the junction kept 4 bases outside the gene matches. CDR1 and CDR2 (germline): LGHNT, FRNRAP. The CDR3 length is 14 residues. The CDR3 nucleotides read TGTGCTAGTGGTTTGGGACAGGGAAGTAACGTCCTGACTTTC. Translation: CASGLGQGSNVLTF.

CDR3 in amino acids: CASSLSNNEQFF. CDR3 DNA sequence: TGTGCCAGCAGTTTGTCGAACAATGAGCAGTTCTTC. The gene calls are TRBV12-3 or TRBV12-4 and TRBJ2-1, with unresolved D. This CDR3 is built from 12 residues. Trimming stripped 3 bases from V and 5 bases from J, with 5 bases between.

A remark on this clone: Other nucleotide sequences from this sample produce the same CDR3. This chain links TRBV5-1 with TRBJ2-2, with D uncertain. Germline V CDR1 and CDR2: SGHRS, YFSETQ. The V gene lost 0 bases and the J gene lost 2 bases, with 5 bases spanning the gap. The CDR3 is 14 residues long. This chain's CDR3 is CASSLGSNTGELFF. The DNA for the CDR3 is TGCGCCAGCAGCTTGGGGAGTAACACCGGGGAGCTGTTTTTT.

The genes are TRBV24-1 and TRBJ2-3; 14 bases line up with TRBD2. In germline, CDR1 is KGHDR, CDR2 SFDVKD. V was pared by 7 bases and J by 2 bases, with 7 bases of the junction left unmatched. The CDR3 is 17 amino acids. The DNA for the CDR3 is TGTGCCACCAGCTCCGGGACTAGCGGGGGCCTCACAGATACGCAGTATTTT. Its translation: CATSSGTSGGLTDTQYF.

CDR3 sequence (DNA): TGTGCCAGCAGGACAGGGGGCCCCCAAGAGACCCAGTACTTC. As protein: CASRTGGPQETQYF. V gene TRBV11-2 combines with J gene TRBJ2-5; 10 bases agree with TRBD1. V lost 6 bases, J lost 1 base, and 2 bases stayed unmatched. CDR3 length: 14 amino acids. Germline V gene sequence: CDR1 SGHAT, CDR2 FQNNGV.

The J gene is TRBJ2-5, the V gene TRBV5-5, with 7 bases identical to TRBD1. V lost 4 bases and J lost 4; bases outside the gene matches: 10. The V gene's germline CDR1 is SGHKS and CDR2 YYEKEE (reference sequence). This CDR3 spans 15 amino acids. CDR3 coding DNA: TGTGCCAGCAGCCGTATAACAGGGGCGGGAGAGACCCAGTACTTC. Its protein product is CASSRITGAGETQYF.

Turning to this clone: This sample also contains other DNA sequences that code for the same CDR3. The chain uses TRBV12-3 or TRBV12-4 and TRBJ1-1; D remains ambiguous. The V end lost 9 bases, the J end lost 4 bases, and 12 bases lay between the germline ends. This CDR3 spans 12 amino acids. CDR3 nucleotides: TGTGCCAGTTTGCTAGGTGGCACTGAAGCTTTCTTT. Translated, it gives CASLLGGTEAFF.

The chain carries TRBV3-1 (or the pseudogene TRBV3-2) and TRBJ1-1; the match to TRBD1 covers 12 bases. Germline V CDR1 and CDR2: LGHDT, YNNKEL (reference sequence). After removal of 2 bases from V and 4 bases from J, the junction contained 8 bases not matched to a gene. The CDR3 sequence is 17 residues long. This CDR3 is CASSQPGQGAYGTEAFF. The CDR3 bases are TGTGCCAGCAGCCAACCGGGACAGGGGGCATATGGCACTGAAGCTTTCTTT.

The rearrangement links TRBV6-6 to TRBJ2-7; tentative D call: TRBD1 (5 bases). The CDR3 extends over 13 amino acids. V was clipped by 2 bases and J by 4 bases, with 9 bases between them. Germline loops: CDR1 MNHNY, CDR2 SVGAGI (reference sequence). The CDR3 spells CASSYGDRYEQYF. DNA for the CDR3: TGTGCCAGCAGTTACGGAGACAGATACGAGCAGTACTTC.

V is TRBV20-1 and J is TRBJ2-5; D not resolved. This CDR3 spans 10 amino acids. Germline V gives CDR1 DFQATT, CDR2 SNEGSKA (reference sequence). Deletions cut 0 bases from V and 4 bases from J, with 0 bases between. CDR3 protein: CSAREETQYF. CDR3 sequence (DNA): TGCAGTGCTAGAGAAGAGACCCAGTACTTC.

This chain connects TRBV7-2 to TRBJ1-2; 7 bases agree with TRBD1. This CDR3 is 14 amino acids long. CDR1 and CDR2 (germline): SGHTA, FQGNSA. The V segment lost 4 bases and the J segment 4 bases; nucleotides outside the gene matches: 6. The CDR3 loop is CASSSGQVFYGYTF. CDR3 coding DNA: TGTGCCAGCAGCTCCGGACAGGTTTTCTATGGCTACACCTTC.

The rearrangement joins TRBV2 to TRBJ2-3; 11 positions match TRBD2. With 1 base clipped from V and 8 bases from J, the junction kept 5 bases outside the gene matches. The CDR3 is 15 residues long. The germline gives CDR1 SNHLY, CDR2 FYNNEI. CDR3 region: CASSEVSGGAGTQYF. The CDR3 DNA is TGTGCCAGCAGTGAAGTTAGCGGGGGGGCCGGTACGCAGTATTTT.

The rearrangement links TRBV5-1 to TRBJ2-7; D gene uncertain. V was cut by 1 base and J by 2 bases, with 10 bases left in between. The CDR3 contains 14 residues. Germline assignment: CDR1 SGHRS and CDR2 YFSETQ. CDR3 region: CASSLLRDPYEQYF. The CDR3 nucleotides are TGCGCCAGCAGCTTGTTAAGGGATCCCTACGAGCAGTACTTC.

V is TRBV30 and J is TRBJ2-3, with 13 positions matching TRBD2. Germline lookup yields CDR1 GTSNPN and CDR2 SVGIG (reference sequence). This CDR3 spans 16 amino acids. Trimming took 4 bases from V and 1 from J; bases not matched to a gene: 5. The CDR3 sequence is CAWTLAGGPGTDTQYF. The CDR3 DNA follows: TGTGCCTGGACACTAGCGGGGGGGCCGGGCACAGATACGCAGTATTTT.